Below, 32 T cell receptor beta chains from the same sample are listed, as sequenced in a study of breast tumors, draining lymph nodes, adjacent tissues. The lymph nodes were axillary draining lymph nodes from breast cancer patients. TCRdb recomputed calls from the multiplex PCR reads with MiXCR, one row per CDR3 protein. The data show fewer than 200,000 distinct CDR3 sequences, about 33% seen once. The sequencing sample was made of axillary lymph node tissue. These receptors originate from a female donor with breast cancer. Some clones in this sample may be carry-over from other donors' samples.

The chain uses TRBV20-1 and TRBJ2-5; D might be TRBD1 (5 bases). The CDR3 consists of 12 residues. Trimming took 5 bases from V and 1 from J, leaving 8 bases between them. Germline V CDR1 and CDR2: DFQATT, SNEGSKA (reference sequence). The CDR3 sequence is CSAYRPQETQYF. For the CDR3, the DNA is TGCAGTGCTTACAGGCCCCAAGAGACCCAGTACTTC.

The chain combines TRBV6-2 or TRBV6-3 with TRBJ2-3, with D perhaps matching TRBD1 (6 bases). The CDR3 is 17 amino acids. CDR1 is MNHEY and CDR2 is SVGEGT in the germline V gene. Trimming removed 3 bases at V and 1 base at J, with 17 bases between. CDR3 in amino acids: CASSYRRTVGRTDTQYF. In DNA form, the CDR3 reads TGTGCCAGCAGTTATCGAAGGACAGTCGGGCGCACAGATACGCAGTATTTT.

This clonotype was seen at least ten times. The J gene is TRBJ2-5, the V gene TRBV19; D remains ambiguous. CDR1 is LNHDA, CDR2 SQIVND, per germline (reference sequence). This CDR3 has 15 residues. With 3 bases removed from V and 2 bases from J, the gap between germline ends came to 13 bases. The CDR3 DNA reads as TGTGCCAGTAGTATCAAGGTGGGCAGACAAGAGACCCAGTACTTC. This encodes CASSIKVGRQETQYF.

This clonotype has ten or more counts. The CDR3 nucleotides are TGTGCCAGCAGTCGGGACAGGAGCTCCTACGAGCAGTACTTC. The encoded protein is CASSRDRSSYEQYF. This chain joins TRBV6-5 and TRBJ2-7; 8 nucleotides match TRBD1. J lost 0 bases, V lost 5 bases, and 3 bases had no gene match. CDR3 length: 14 residues. Germline V lookup: CDR1 MNHEY, CDR2 SVGAGI.

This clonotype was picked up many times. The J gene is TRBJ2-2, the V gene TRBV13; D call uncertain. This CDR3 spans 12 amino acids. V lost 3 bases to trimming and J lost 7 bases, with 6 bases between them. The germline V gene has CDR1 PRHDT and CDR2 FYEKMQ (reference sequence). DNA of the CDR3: TGTGCCAGCAGCTTCCCCCGCGGGGAGCTGTTTTTT. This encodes CASSFPRGELFF.

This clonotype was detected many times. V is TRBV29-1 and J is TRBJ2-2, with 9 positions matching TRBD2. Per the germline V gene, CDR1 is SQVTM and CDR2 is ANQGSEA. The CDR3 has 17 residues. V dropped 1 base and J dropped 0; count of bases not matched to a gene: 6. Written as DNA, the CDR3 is TGCAGCGTTGAAGGTGTAGCGGGAGAAGCGAACACCGGGGAGCTGTTTTTT. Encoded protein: CSVEGVAGEANTGELFF.

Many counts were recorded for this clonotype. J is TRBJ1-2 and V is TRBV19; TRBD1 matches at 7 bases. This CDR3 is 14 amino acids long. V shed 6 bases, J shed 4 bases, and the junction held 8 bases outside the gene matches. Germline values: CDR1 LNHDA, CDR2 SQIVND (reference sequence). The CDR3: CASRTGTSSYGYTF. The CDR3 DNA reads TGTGCCAGTAGGACAGGGACGAGTTCCTATGGCTACACCTTC.

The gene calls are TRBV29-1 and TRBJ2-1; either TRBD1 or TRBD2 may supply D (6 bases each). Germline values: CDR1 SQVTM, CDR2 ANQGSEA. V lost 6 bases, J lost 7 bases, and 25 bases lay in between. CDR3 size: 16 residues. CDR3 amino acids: CSVDLWGGGLGNEQFF. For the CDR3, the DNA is TGCAGCGTCGATCTCTGGGGTGGGGGGCTGGGGAATGAGCAGTTCTTC.

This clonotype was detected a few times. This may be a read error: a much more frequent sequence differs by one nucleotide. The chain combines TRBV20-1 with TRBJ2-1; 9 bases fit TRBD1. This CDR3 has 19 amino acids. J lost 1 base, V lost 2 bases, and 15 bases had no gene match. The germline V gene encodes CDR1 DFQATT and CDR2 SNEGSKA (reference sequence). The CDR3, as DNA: TGCAGTGCTAGATTTTTGGGACAGGGTCCACTAGGTTCCTACAATGAGCAGTTCTTC. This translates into CSARFLGQGPLGSYNEQFF.

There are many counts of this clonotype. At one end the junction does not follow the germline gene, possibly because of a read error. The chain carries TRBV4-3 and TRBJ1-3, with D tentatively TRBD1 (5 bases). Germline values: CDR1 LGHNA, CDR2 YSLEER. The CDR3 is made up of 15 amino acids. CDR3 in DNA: TGCGCCAGCAGCCAAGATCGGCGGGGGGGAAACGCCATATATTTT. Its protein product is CASSQDRRGGNAIYF.

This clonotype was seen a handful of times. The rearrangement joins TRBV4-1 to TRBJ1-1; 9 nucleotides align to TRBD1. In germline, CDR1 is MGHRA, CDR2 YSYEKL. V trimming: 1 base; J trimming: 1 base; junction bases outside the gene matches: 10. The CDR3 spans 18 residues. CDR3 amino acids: CASSQVETGGSANTEAFF. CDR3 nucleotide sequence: TGCGCCAGCAGCCAAGTCGAGACAGGGGGATCCGCGAACACTGAAGCTTTCTTT.

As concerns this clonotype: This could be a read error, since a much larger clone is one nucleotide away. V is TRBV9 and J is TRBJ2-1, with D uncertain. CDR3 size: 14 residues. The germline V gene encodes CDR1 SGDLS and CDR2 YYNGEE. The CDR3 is CASSDHRGENEQSF. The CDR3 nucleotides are TGTGCCAGCAGCGACCACCGCGGTGAGAATGAGCAGTCCTTC.

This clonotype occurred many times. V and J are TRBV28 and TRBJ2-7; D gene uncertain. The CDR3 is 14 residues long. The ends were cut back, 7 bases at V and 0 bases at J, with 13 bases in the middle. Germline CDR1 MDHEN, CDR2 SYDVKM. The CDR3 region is CASIDTAFSYEQYF. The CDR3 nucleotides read TGTGCCAGCATTGACACGGCGTTCTCCTACGAGCAGTACTTC.

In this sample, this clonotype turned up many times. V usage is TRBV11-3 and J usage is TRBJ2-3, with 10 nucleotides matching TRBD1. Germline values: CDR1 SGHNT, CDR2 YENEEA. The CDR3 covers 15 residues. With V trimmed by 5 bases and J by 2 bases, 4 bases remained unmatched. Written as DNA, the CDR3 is TGTGCCAGCAGCCTGGGACAGGGGAACACAGATACGCAGTATTTT. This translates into CASSLGQGNTDTQYF.

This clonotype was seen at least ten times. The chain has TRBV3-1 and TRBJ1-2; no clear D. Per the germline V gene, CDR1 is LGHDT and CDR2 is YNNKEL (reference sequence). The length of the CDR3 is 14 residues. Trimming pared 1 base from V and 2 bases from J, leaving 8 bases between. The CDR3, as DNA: TGTGCCAGCAGCCAAGGTTGGGTAAACTATGGCTACACCTTC. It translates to CASSQGWVNYGYTF.

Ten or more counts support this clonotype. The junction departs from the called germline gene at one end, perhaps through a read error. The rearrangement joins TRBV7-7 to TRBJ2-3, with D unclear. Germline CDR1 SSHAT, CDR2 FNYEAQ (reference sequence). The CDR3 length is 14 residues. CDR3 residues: CASSPLISTDTQYF. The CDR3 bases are TGTGCTAGCAGCCCTCTAATAAGCACAGATACGCAGTATTTT.

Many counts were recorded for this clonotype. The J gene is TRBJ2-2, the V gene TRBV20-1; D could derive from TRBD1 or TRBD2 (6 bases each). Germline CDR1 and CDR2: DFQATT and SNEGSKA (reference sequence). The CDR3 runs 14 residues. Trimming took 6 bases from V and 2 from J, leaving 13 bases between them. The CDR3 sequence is CSAPEGGNTGELFF. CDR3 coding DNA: TGCAGTGCGCCCGAGGGGGGAAACACCGGGGAGCTGTTTTTT.

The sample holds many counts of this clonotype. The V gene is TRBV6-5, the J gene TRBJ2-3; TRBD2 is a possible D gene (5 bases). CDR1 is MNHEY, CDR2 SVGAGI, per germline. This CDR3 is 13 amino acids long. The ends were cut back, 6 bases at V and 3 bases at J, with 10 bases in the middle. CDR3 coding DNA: TGTGCCAGCAGCCTGCGGACTACAGATACGCAGTATTTT. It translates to CASSLRTTDTQYF.

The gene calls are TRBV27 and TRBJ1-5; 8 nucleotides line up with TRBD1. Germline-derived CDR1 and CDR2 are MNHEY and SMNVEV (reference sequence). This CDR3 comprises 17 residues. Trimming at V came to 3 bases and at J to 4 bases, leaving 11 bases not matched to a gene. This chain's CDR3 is CASSFALPDRVNQPQHF. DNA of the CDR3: TGTGCCAGCAGTTTCGCCCTTCCGGACAGGGTAAATCAGCCCCAGCATTTT.

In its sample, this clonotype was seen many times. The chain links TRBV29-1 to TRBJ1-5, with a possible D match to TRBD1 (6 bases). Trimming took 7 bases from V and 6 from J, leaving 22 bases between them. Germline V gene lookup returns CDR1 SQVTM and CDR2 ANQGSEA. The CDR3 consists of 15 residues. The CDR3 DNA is TGCAGCGGAAGCGGTGGTAGCCCCAGGGGTCAGCCCCAGCATTTT. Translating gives CSGSGGSPRGQPQHF.

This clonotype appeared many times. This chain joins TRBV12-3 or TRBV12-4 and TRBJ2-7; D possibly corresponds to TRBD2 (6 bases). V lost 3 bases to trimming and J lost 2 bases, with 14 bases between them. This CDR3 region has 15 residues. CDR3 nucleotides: TGTGCCAGCAGTTTGGTGGGAGGTGGACCCTACGAGCAGTACTTC. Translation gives CASSLVGGGPYEQYF.

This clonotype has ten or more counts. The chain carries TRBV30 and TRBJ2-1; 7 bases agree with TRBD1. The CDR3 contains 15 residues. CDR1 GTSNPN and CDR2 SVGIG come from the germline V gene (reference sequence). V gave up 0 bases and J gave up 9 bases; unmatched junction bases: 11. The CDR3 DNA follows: TGTGCCTGGAGTGTAGGGGACAGAATAAATGGTGAGCAGTTCTTC. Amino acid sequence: CAWSVGDRINGEQFF. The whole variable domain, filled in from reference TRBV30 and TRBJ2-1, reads SQTIHQWPATLVQPVGSPLSLECTVEGTSNPNLYWYRQAAGRGLQLLFYSVGIGQISSEVPQNLSASRPQDRQFILSSKKLLLSDSGFYLCAWSVGDRINGEQFFGPGTRLTVL.

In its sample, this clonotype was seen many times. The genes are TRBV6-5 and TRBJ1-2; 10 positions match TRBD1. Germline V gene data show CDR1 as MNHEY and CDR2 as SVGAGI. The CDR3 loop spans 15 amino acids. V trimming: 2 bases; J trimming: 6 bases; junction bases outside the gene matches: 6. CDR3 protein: CASSYRDRGVNGYTF. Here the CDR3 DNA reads TGTGCCAGCAGTTACCGGGACAGGGGAGTCAATGGCTACACCTTC.

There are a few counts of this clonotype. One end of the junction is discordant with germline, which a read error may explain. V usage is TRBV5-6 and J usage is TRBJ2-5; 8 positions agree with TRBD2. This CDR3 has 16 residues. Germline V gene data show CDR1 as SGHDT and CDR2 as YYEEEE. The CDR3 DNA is TGTGCCAGCGGCTTAGGGCGGGGGGACCTCCAAGAGACCCAGTACTTC. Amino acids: CASGLGRGDLQETQYF.

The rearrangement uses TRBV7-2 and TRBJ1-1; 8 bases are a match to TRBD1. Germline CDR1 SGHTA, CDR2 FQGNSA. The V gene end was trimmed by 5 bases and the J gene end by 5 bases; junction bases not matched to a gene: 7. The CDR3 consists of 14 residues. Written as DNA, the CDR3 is TGTGCCAGCAGCACCTGGACAGGGTGGACTGAAGCTTTCTTT. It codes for CASSTWTGWTEAFF.

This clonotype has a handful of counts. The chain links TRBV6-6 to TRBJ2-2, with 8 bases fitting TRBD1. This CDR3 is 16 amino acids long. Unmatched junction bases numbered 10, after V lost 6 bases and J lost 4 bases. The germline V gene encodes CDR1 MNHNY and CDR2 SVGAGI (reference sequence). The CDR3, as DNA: TGTGCCAGCAGGGGGGGACGGACAGGGCCCACCGGGGAGCTGTTTTTT. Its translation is CASRGGRTGPTGELFF.

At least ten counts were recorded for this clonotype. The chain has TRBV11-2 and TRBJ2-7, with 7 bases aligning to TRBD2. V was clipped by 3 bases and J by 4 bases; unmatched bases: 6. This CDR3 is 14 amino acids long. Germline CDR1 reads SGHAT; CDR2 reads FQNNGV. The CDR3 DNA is TGTGCCAGCAGCTTGGGGGAGGGCCCTTACGAGCAGTACTTC. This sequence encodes CASSLGEGPYEQYF.

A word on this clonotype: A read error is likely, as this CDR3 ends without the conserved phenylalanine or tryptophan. The CDR3 protein is CASSQGSQSYNQPQHL. The CDR3 coding sequence is TGTGCCAGCAGTCAAGGGTCACAGTCCTACAATCAGCCCCAGCATCTT. The chain employs TRBV6-1 and TRBJ1-5; D not certain. The V gene's germline CDR1 is MNHNS and CDR2 SASEGT. This CDR3 has 16 residues. V lost 5 bases to trimming and J lost 3 bases, with 17 bases between them.

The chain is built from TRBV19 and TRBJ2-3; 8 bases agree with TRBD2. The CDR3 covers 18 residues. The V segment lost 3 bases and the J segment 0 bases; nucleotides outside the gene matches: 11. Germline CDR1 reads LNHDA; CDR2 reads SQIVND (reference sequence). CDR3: CASSIAHPPSGSTDTQYF. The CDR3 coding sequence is TGTGCCAGTAGTATTGCCCACCCTCCTAGCGGGAGCACAGATACGCAGTATTTT.

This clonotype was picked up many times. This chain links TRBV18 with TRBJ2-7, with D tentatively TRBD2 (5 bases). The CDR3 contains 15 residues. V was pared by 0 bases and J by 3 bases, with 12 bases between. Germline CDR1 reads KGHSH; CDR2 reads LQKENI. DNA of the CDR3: TGTGCCAGCTCACCACCAGGTAGCGCAAACTACGAGCAGTACTTC. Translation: CASSPPGSANYEQYF.

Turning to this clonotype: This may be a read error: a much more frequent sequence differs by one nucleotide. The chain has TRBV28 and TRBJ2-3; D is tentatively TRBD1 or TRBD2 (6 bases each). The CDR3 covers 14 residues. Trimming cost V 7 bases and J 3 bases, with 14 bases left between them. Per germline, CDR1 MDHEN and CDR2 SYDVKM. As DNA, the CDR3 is TGTGCCAGCACTCAGGGGAGGAGGACAGATACGCAGTATTTT. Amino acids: CASTQGRRTDTQYF.

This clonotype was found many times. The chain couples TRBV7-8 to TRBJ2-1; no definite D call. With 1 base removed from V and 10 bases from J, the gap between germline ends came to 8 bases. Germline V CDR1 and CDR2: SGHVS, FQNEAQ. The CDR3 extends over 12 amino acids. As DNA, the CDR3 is TGTGCCAGCAGCTTAGAAGGGCACGAGCAGTTCTTC. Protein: CASSLEGHEQFF.